This TCR beta chain was retrieved from a study of T-cell memory formation after mild COVID-19. Study-level background: Largely donor-specific TCR clusters were found.

TCRdb itself ran the 5' RACE reads through MiXCR, one entry per CDR3 protein. The sample has more than 120,000 distinct CDR3 sequences, about a fifth seen once; the top ten hold around 2.4%. CDR1 and CDR2 from the germline V gene are SGHRS and YFSETQ. This CDR3 contains 14 residues. With respect to this clonotype: A much larger clone sits a single nucleotide away, making a read error possible.

The rearrangement links TRBV5-1 to TRBJ1-1; tentatively, D is TRBD1 (6 bases). The material sequenced was PBMCs or a T cell subset sorted from them (not recorded which). This receptor was identified in an adult woman who had mild COVID-19 (a few samples of this study predate the infection). Cell type and time point are not known. In nucleotides, the CDR3 is TGCGCCAGAAGCTTGGCCGGAGGGGGCACTGAAGCTTTCTTT. It specifies CARSLAGGGTEAFF.